A single sample gave rise to the 7 T cell receptor beta chains below, sequenced in a study of early T cells in non-severe SARS-CoV-2 infection. TCRdb re-called the 5' RACE reads with MiXCR, one entry per CDR3 protein. The sample holds tens of thousands of distinct CDR3 sequences; approximately 6% are singletons and the top ten take under 8%. The specimen comprised whole blood, sampled at baseline. The source of these receptors is an adult who was a healthcare worker with PCR-confirmed SARS-CoV-2 infection or an uninfected control (not recorded which).

This clonotype was recorded at least ten times. This rearrangement joins TRBV12-3 or TRBV12-4 to TRBJ1-4; D gene ambiguous. The V end lost 5 bases, the J end lost 0 bases, and 10 bases lay between the germline ends. The CDR3 has 15 residues. The CDR3 reads CASSLTGATNEKLFF. In DNA, the CDR3 is TGTGCCAGCAGTCTCACGGGAGCAACTAATGAAAAACTGTTTTTT.

The chain uses TRBV12-3 or TRBV12-4 and TRBJ1-1; D is unclear. V was pared by 5 bases and J by 3 bases, with 10 bases between. This CDR3 region has 13 residues. The CDR3 DNA follows: TGTGCCAGCAGTCTGACATGGGACACTGAAGCTTTCTTT. Protein product: CASSLTWDTEAFF.

This chain joins TRBV7-6 and TRBJ2-6; D is uncertain. Germline lookup yields CDR1 SGHVS and CDR2 FNYEAQ. The CDR3 loop spans 16 amino acids. Deletions cut 4 bases from V and 0 bases from J, with 10 bases between. This chain's CDR3 is CASSSLSDSGANVLTF. The CDR3 DNA sequence: TGTGCCAGCAGCTCCCTCTCAGACTCTGGGGCCAACGTCCTGACTTTC.

In this sample, this clonotype turned up many times. This chain uses TRBV19 with TRBJ2-2; perhaps D is TRBD1 or TRBD2 (5 bases each). The CDR3 sequence is 15 residues long. Germline V CDR1 and CDR2: LNHDA, SQIVND (reference sequence). Between the trimmed V and J ends, which lost 6 bases and 2 bases, there was a span of 13 bases. CDR3 protein: CASSPGLANTGELFF. Here the CDR3 DNA reads TGTGCCAGTAGCCCGGGGCTAGCTAACACCGGGGAGCTGTTTTTT.

There are many counts of this clonotype. The J gene is TRBJ2-2, the V gene TRBV20-1; 8 positions match TRBD2. Germline CDR1 DFQATT, CDR2 SNEGSKA (reference sequence). Trimming took 5 bases from V and 1 from J; bases not matched to a gene: 6. The CDR3 totals 15 residues. CDR3 residues: CSASPGLGNTGELFF. The CDR3 DNA follows: TGCAGTGCTTCACCGGGACTAGGGAACACCGGGGAGCTGTTTTTT.

This clonotype was seen a handful of times. This chain joins TRBV7-2 and TRBJ2-5, with unresolved D. Between the trimmed V and J ends, which lost 5 bases and 5 bases, there was a span of 9 bases. The CDR3 covers 12 residues. CDR1 is SGHTA, CDR2 FQGNSA, per germline. The CDR3 DNA reads as TGTGCCAGCAGCCCCCCCCTCGAGACCCAGTACTTC. Protein: CASSPPLETQYF.

V is TRBV2 and J is TRBJ2-6, with a possible D match to TRBD2 (6 bases). The germline gives CDR1 SNHLY, CDR2 FYNNEI. CDR3 length equals 18 residues. Trimming cost V 6 bases and J 0 bases, with 18 bases left between them. CDR3 region: CASRAIRDSHSGANVLTF. The CDR3 region has the DNA TGTGCCAGCAGGGCCATACGGGACTCGCACTCTGGGGCCAACGTCCTGACTTTC.